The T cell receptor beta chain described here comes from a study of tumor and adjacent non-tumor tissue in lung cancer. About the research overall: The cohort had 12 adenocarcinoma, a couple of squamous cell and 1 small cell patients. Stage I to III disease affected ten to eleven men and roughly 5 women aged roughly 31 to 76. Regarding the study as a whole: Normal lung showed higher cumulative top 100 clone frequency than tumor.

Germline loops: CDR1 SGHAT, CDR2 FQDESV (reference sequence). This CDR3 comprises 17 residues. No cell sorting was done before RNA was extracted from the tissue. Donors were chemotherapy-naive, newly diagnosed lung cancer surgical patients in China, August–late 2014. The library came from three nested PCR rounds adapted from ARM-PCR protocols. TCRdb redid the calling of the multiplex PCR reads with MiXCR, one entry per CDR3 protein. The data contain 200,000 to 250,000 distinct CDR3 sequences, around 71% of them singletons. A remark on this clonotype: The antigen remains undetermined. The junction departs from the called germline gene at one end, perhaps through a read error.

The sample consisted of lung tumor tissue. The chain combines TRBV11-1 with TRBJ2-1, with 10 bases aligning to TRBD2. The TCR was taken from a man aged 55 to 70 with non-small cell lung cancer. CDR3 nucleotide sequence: TGTGTCAGCCGCTTATCTCGGCTAGCGGGAGACAACAATGAGCAGTTCTTC. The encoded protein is CVSRLSRLAGDNNEQFF.